This entry features one T cell receptor beta chain sequence. Its antigen remains undetermined. Per-nucleotide qualities are absent, and no much larger clonotype sits a single base away. The cohort consisted of some 730 healthy bone marrow donors. All cohort members were sampled while nominally healthy, although unrecorded immune exposures were likely present. The donor tested CMV seronegative, placing the donor among the 350 or so seronegative members of the cohort. Every donor gave a peripheral blood sample, and the peripheral blood mononuclear cells from that sample were used for TCR beta sequencing. The Qiagen DNeasy Blood Extraction Kit was used to extract genomic DNA from the blood cell samples. Receptor amplification or capture employed the immunoSEQ multiplex PCR assay. A mixture of 60 forward primers for TCR Vbeta segments and 13 reverse primers for TCR Jbeta segments was used in the multiplex PCR. A multiplex PCR assay on genomic DNA amplified the CDR3 region of rearranged TCR beta genes. The amplified TCR beta libraries were sequenced on the Illumina HiSeq System as 87-base-pair reads. Concerning the study's data processing: In a later analysis, around 80 million unique TCR beta chains were counted across the 666 repertoires, and approximately 11 million of these chains were shared by at least two donors. A nearest-neighbor algorithm error-corrected the raw reads and collapsed the reads into unique sequences, merging closely related sequences to remove PCR and sequencing errors. V, D and J gene segments were assigned by aligning CDR3 sequences to IMGT reference sequences. For a sequence to be retained, a match of at least six nucleotides to both a V gene segment and a J gene segment was required. A rearrangement counted as productive if the CDR3 had no stop codons and remained in frame with V and J, and every other rearrangement counted as non-productive. CDR3 was defined according to IMGT convention as the region running from the second conserved V-encoded cysteine to the conserved J-encoded phenylalanine. Sequences without an unambiguous match to a single V gene segment were excluded from the earlier analysis of approximately 560 of the donors. In an earlier analysis of several hundred of the donors, V segments were called functional above 56.7% productive rearrangements and were called segregating when the between-donor standard deviation exceeded 5%. A statistical classification framework was developed to diagnose cytomegalovirus status using the catalog of TCR beta chain sequences. V and J gene assignment, in a later analysis, came from comparing TCR nucleotide sequences with IMGT/GENE-DB human TR gene sequences. In a later analysis, CDR3 sequences and most-parsimonious VDJ recombination scenarios were assigned using the TCRdist pipeline. In a later analysis, each TCR beta chain was defined by its CDR3 amino acid sequence together with its V-gene family, and reads without a unique V-gene family were excluded. To address suspected cross-contamination and a sequencing artifact, a later analysis removed around 590 highly shared, low-generation-probability nucleotide sequences. In a later analysis, a clonal expansion index was calculated for each public chain from normalized within-repertoire ranks of inferred template counts. In a later analysis, generation probabilities were computed using a VDJ recombination model fitted to out-of-frame rearrangements, and the results were checked against IGoR. In a later analysis, hypergeometric tests were used to score TCR-TCR, TCR-HLA and TCR-CMV co-occurrence, with a repertoire-size bias correction applied to TCR pairs. In a later analysis, false discovery rates were estimated by permuting HLA or CMV assignments 20 times. In a later analysis, co-occurring TCRs were grouped using DBSCAN, and TCRdist sequence similarity was added for clustering within HLA-allele-positive subsets. For co-occurrence clustering, repertoires with fewer than 30,000 or more than 120,000 public chains were excluded, along with roughly 5 repertoires with anomalous nucleotide sharing. TCRdb carries this immuneACCESS record with in-frame sequences only. Its versions omit some clonotypes, under half of them owing to an unresolved V gene in the studies checked, with the rest unexplained. Clonal size and the V and J genes are those of that table, whereas D and trimming came from the DNA. This sample is represented by a few hundred thousand clones; 85% to 95% of them were singletons. About 1.5% of the sample is in the top ten clones.

The CDR3 measures 11 amino acids from cysteine to phenylalanine. Here the CDR3 DNA is all that survives: 33 bases in frame from base 1. The germline V gene encodes CDR1 SNHLY and CDR2 FYNNEI. Compared with germline, V lacks 8 bases and J lacks 13 bases; bases without a gene match: 8. This sample was taken from a study of cytomegalovirus exposure and HLA in healthy donors (dated by TCRdb to about 2017). Concerning the study at large: An earlier analysis of some 620 of the donors reported about 280 Gb of sequence data and 95 million to 120 million unique TCR beta sequences obtained from about 200 million T cells. An early release that covered some 630 HLA-typed donors contained 300 to 350 gigabases of sequencing data and some 87 million unique TCR sequences. Among the roughly 400 genotyped donors, approximately 81% belonged to the genetic ancestry cluster associated with self-reported Caucasian donors. The study was designed to test whether signatures of past pathogen exposure could be identified by cataloging public T cell receptors. Using immunosequencing, the study profiled T cell repertoires from about 650 subjects and related those repertoires to cytomegalovirus serostatus. In addition to the first cohort of 666 subjects, a separate validation cohort of approximately 130 different subjects was used. The study combined high-throughput TCR immunosequencing, statistical association of individual TCRs with disease status, and machine learning to predict cytomegalovirus infection status. A later analysis re-analyzed previously published TCR beta repertoires from about 730 donors and added high-resolution HLA genotyping to study TCR occurrence patterns. In the later analysis, no new phenotypic data were used to find candidate immune exposures; instead, reliance was placed on TCR beta sequences and their occurrence across donors. An earlier analysis of approximately 500 of the donors applied high-throughput TCR beta sequencing to assess whether each TCR beta V gene segment acted as functional or pseudogenic. Donor age, sex, ethnicity and CMV serostatus were collected together with the repertoire data. A later genetic analysis used genome-wide SNP genotypes for about 65% of the 666 donors, treating that subset as a discovery cohort. All discovery cohort repertoires had been generated using a single sequencing platform. HLA typing included class I and class II loci at four-digit resolution. Typing coverage varied by locus: roughly 629-630 donors for A, B, C, DRB1 and DQB1; 522 for DQA1; about 570 for DPA1; more than 450 for DPB1. Because of strong linkage in the cohort, roughly five DR-DQ haplotypes were treated as single units for association and clustering. Among roughly 400 genotyped donors of the cohort, an average of approximately 230,000 unique TCR beta nucleotide sequences were sequenced per donor, roughly 18% of them non-productive.

Overall study outcomes, separate from this receptor: Because some donors lacked HLA typing at each locus, the association tests relied only on the typed subset. According to a later analysis, TCR association rates differed among HLA loci, with DRB1 alleles showing the most associated TCRs and HLA-C alleles showing the fewest. In a later analysis, several top co-occurrence clusters were reported to appear linked to parvovirus B19, influenza, CMV and Epstein-Barr virus. Most TCR sequences were seen in very few donors, while some public TCRs were found in many individuals. The only immune exposure information available for the cohort was CMV serostatus. Broadly in line with IMGT annotations, most TCR beta V segments showed up in productive rearrangements about 90% or about 30% of the time in an earlier analysis of around 600 of the donors. At a false discovery rate of 0.05, a later analysis linked under 20,000 TCR beta sequences to specific HLA alleles. A cluster of highly shared sequence variants was judged likely to represent a technical artifact of the sequencing pipeline. Linkage disequilibrium might explain the correlated functional status among segregating V segments, but an unknown experimental factor could not be excluded. In a later analysis, most CMV-associated TCR beta chains were found to appear HLA-restricted, with HLA associations seemingly driven largely by CMV exposure. When HLA alleles, especially DR and DQ, strongly co-occurred, attributing TCR associations to individual alleles was difficult. The classifier was reported to diagnose cytomegalovirus status with high specificity and sensitivity in both the original and validation cohorts. A later genetic analysis reported fewer N-insertions in productive TCRs among donors in an Asian-associated ancestry cluster than the roughly 690-donor mean. Some IMGT-functional V segments, including TRBV6-2 and TRBV6-3, could not be told apart with the 87-base-pair reads, so those segments were excluded. In a later analysis, HLA-associated TCR beta chains showed more clonal expansion and lower generation probabilities than non-associated chains that were equally common. An association between a missense DCLRE1C variant and V-gene and J-gene trimming of TCR beta chains was found in a later genetic analysis and replicated in an independent cohort. In this cohort, only TCR beta chains were sequenced, and detectable features were limited by the absence of alpha or paired-chain data. According to the authors, the approach could potentially be generalized to other disease states and immunological phenotypes. In vitro tests confirmed that a few of the cytomegalovirus-associated TCR beta chains recognize cytomegalovirus antigens. A further reported finding was that TCR beta sequences accurately predicted the HLA-A and HLA-B alleles for most subjects in the first cohort. The study listed 170 or so TCR beta chains as associated with cytomegalovirus. Sequencing depth was assumed to be roughly uniform across donors in the presence/absence analyses, though that assumption may not hold. Because counts were too low, roughly 18 rarely observed V segments, including chromosome 9 orphons, were left out of the earlier analysis of 587 of the donors.

This receptor chain uses TRBV2 and TRBJ2-5; TRBD2 aligns with 9 central bases. This TCR came from a girl between 2 and 10 years old in good health and CMV-seronegative. Sequencing was carried out using PBMCs. The DNA is TGTGCCAGCCGTGGAGGGCGGGAGGGGTACTTC. Its protein is CASRGGREGYF.